What follows describes a single T cell receptor (beta chain). In the authors' methods: Cell counts per sample came from amplifying reference gene primers. Assay used: immunoSEQ multiplex PCR; TCRdb lists only in-frame clones, some missing. The D gene and trimming were derived from the DNA, and the V and J assignments and clone size from that table. Of roughly 80,000 clones detected, approximately 84% appear once; the ten largest clones hold about 12%. This specimen belongs to a study of blood T cell repertoires in COVID-19. The CDR3 covers 15 residues. The junction had 10 bases not matched to a gene; V was cut back by 6 bases and J by 4 bases. Germline V lookup: CDR1 SNHLY, CDR2 FYNNEI.

The specimen was peripheral blood. This receptor was identified in a human donor in a cohort sampled during active COVID-19. V and J are TRBV2 and TRBJ2-3, with 7 nucleotides matching TRBD2. CDR3 residues: CASRGGSGWADTQYF. The DNA of the CDR3 is TGTGCCAGCAGGGGTGGTAGCGGGTGGGCAGATACGCAGTATTTT.